This T cell receptor beta chain is drawn from a study of shared clonotypes between healthy human individuals. Across the study: A donor's plate count was three for CD4 naive and three for CD4 memory; CD8 naive had two and CD8 memory one. General study results and limits: The four-donor shared clonotypes exceeded non-shared clonotypes in generation probability, with non-shared ones scoring lower. Sorted-subset samples were not fully sequenced, rarefaction indicated.

Assay execution proceeded at the deep level. The protocol was immunoSEQ multiplex PCR, while the TCRdb copy is restricted to in-frame clones and leaves out a portion. The sample lists fewer than 3 million clones; 85% to 95% were seen once. Points on this clone: Its antigen is not identified.

With 4 bases removed from V and 4 bases from J, the gap between germline ends came to 17 bases. Germline-derived CDR1 and CDR2 are MNHNS and SASEGT. The CDR3 is 15 residues long. This clonotype was obtained from a man aged 18 to 29 in good health. Some clones in this sample may be carry-over from other donors' samples. The chain uses TRBV6-1 and TRBJ2-7; the D gene is possibly TRBD1 (6 bases). The specimen was naive CD4+ T cells from PBMCs. Subset reported: CD45RA+ positively selected. CDR3 sequence (DNA): TGTGCCAGCAGTGCCGGGACAACCTACGGTTACGAGCAGTACTTC. Its protein is CASSAGTTYGYEQYF.